The source of this T cell receptor (beta chain) is a study of T-cell reconstitution after alpha-beta-depleted transplantation in children. The study, taken as a whole, reports: Approximately two months post-transplant, alpha-beta T cells reportedly originated from several hundred expanded graft clones. At day 60, the high TCRbeta diversity found in some patients originated from recipient T cells and thymic progenitors that had survived. T-cell counts and diversity were attributed mostly to newly produced T cells one year after transplant.

This clonotype was counted between two and nine times. As yet, its antigen is unknown. Unmatched junction bases numbered 10, after V lost 5 bases and J lost 3 bases. The CDR3 length is 16 residues. Unique molecular identifiers were incorporated into the prepared TCRbeta library. TCRdb passed the PCR reads through MiXCR, listing each CDR3 protein once. Of about 190,000 distinct CDR3 sequences listed, approximately 10% were seen once; the top ten hold roughly an eighth. This receptor was identified in a boy younger than 10 with acute myeloid leukemia, due to receive a stem cell transplant. This chain connects TRBV12-3 or TRBV12-4 to TRBJ2-3; 8 bases are shared with TRBD2. Sequencing was performed on PBMCs, taken before TCRalphabeta/CD19-depleted stem cell transplant. DNA of the CDR3: TGTGCCAGCAGTCCGGGGGGGGGTACGGGTACAGATACGCAGTATTTT. It codes for CASSPGGGTGTDTQYF.